This T cell receptor beta chain stems from a study of cytomegalovirus exposure and HLA in healthy donors. This PCR relied on a set of 60 Vbeta primers and 13 Jbeta primers. Profiled with immunoSEQ multiplex PCR; TCRdb holds only in-frame clones, not every one. The sample lists some 170,000 clones, about 72% occurring once. Germline V gene data show CDR1 as SGHTA and CDR2 as FQGTGA. CDR3 length: 15 residues. V shed 5 bases and J shed 1 base, with 15 bases lying between them. This receptor was obtained from a man aged 60 to 75 in good health and CMV-seronegative. Specimen: PBMCs. The J gene is TRBJ2-7, the V gene TRBV7-3; possibly TRBD2 for D (6 bases). CDR3 region: CASSPQAGRSYEQYF. In DNA, the CDR3 is TGTGCCAGCAGCCCCCAGGCAGGGAGGTCCTACGAGCAGTACTTC.